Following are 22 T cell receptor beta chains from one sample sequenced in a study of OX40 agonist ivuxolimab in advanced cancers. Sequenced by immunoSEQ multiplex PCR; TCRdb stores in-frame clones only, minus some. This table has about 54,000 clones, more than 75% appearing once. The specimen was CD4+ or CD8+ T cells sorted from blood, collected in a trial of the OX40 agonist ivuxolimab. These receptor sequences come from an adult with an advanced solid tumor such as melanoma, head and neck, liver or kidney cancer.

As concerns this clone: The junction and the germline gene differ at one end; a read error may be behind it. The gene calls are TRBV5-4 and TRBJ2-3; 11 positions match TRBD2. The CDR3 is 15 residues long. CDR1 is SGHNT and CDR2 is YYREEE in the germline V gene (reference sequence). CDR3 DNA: TGTGCCAACAGCTCTCCTAGCGGGAGGACAGATACGCAGTATTTT. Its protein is CANSSPSGRTDTQYF.

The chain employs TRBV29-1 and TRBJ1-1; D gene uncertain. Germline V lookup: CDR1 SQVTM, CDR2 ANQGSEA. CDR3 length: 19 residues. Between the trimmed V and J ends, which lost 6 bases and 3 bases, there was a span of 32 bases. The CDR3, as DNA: TGCAGCGTCGCTTATCCGTCCCCTCTCGGAAGACCAAGGGACACTGAAGCTTTCTTT. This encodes CSVAYPSPLGRPRDTEAFF.

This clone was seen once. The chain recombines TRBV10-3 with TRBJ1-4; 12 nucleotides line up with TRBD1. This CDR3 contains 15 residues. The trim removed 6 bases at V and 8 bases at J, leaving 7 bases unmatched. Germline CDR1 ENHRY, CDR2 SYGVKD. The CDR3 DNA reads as TGTGCCATCAGCCCAAGTGGGACAGGGGGCGAAAAACTGTTTTTT. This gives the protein CAISPSGTGGEKLFF.

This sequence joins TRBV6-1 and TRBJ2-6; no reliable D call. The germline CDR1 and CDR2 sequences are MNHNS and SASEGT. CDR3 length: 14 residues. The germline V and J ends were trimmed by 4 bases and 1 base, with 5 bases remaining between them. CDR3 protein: CASSVGSGANVLTF. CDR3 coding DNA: TGTGCCAGCAGTGTAGGATCTGGGGCCAACGTCCTGACTTTC.

The CDR3 DNA reads as TGCGCCAGCAGCCCAACGGGAGTTAATGAAAAACTGTTTTTT. Translating gives CASSPTGVNEKLFF. V is TRBV4-3 and J is TRBJ1-4; no definite D call. Trimming removed 4 bases from V and 4 bases from J, with 10 bases in between. The CDR3 has 14 amino acids. Per the germline V gene, CDR1 is LGHNA and CDR2 is YSLEER.

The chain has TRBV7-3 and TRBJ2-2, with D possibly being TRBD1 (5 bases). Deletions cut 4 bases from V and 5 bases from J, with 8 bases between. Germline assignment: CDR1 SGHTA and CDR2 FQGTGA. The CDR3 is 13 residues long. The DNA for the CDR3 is TGTGCCAGCAGCTCTCAGGGAACCGGGGAGCTGTTTTTT. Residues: CASSSQGTGELFF.

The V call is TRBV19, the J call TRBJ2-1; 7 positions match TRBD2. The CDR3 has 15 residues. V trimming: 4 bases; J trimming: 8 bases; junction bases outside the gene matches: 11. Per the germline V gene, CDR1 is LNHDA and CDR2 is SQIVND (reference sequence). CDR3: CASSNAGRDLDEQFF. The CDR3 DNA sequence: TGTGCCAGTAGTAACGCGGGGAGGGATCTGGATGAGCAGTTCTTC.

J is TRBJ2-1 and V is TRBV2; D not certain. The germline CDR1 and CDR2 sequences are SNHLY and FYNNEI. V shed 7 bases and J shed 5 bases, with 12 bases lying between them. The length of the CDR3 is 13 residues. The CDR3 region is CASNVLINNEQFF. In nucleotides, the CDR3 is TGTGCCAGCAATGTACTAATAAACAATGAGCAGTTCTTC.

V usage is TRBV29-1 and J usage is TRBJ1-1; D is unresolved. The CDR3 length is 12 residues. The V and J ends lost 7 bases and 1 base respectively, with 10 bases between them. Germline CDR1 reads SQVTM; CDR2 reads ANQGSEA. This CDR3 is CSGNVENTEAFF. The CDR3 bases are TGCAGCGGGAATGTCGAGAACACTGAAGCTTTCTTT. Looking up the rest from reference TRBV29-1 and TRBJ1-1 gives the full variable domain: SAVISQKPSRDICQRGTSLTIQCQVDSQVTMMFWYRQQPGQSLTLIATANQGSEATYESGFVIDKFPISRPNLTFSTLTVSNMSPEDSSIYLCSGNVENTEAFFGQGTRLTVV.

CDR3: CASSLAGGRSGEQFF. Written as DNA, the CDR3 is TGTGCCAGCAGCTTAGCGGGGGGTCGGTCTGGTGAGCAGTTCTTC. The chain has TRBV11-2 and TRBJ2-1; 7 nucleotides align to TRBD2. V lost 1 base and J lost 9; bases outside the gene matches: 9. CDR1 SGHAT and CDR2 FQNNGV come from the germline V gene. The CDR3 has 15 residues.

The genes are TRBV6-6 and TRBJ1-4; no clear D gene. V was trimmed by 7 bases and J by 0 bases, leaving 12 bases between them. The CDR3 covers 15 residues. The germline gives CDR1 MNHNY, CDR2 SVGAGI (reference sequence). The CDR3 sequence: CASNGVSATNEKLFF. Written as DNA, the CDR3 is TGTGCCAGCAATGGGGTGTCTGCAACTAATGAAAAACTGTTTTTT.

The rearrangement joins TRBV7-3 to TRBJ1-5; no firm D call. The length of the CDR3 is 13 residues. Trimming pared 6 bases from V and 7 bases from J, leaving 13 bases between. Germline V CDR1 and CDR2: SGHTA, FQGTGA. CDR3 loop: CASSSAGGQPQHF. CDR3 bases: TGTGCCAGCAGTTCTGCAGGCGGCCAGCCCCAGCATTTT.

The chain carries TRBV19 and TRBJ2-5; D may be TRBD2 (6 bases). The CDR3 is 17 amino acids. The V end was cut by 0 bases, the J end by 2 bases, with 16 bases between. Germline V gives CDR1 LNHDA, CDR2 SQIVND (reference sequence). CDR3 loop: CASSIDLPGGTQETQYF. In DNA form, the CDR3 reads TGTGCCAGTAGTATAGACCTCCCGGGCGGGACTCAAGAGACCCAGTACTTC.

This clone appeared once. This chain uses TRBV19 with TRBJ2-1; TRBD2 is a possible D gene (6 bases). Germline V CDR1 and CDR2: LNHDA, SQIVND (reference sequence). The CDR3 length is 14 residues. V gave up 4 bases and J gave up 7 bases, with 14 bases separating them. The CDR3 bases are TGTGCCAGTAGTACTCGACGGGGGTGGAATGAGCAGTTCTTC. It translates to CASSTRRGWNEQFF.

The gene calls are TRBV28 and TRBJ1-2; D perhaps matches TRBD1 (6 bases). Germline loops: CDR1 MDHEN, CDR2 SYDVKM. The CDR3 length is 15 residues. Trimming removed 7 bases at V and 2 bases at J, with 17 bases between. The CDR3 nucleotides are TGTGCCAGCACCTCAGGACAGCTTGTGAACTATGGCTACACCTTC. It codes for CASTSGQLVNYGYTF.

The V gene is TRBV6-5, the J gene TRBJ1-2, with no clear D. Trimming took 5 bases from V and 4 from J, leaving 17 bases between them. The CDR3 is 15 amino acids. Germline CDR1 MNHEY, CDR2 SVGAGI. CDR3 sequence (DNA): TGTGCCAGCAGTGTCGGAGGTGACTATAGCTATGGCTACACCTTC. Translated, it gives CASSVGGDYSYGYTF.

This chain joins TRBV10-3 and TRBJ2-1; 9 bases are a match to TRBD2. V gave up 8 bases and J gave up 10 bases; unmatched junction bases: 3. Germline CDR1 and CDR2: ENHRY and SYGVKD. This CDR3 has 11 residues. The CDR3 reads CAISAGGEQFF. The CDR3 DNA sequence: TGTGCCATCTCAGCGGGGGGCGAGCAGTTCTTC.

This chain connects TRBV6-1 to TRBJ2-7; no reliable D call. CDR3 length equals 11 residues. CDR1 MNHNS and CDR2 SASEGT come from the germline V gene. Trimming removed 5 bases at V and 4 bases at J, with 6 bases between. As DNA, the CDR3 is TGTGCCAGCAGTTACCGTTACGAGCAGTACTTC. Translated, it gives CASSYRYEQYF.

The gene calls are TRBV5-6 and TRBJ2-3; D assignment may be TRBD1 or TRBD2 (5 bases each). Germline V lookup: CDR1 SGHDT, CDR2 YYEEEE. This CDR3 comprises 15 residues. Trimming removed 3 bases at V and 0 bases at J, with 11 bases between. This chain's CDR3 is CASSSGTLSTDTQYF. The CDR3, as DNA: TGTGCCAGCAGCTCAGGGACGCTCAGCACAGATACGCAGTATTTT.

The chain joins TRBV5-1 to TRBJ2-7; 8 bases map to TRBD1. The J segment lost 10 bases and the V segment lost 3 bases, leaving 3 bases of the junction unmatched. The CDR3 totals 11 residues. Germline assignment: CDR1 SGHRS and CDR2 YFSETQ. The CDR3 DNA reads TGCGCCAGCAGCTCGGACAGGGTACAGTACTTC. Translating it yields CASSSDRVQYF.

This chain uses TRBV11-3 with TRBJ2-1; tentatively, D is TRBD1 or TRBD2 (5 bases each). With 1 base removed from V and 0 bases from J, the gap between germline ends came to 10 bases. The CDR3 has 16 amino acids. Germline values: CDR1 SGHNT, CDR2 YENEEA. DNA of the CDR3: TGTGCCAGCAGCTTAGGTGGGACGGTCTCCTACAATGAGCAGTTCTTC. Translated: CASSLGGTVSYNEQFF.

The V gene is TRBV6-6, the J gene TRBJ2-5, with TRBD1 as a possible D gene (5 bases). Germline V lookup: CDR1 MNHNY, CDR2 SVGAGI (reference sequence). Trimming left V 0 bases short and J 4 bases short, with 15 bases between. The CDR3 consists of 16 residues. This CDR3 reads CASSYSWGPPRETQYF. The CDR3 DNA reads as TGTGCCAGCAGTTACTCGTGGGGCCCCCCACGAGAGACCCAGTACTTC.